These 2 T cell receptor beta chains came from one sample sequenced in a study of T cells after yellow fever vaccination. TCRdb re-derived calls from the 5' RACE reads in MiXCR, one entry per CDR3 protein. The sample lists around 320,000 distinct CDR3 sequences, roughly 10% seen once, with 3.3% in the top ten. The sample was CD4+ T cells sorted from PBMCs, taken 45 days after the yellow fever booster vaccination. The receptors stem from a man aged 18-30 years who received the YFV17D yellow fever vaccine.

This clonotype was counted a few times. As DNA, the CDR3 is TGCAGTGCTATAAGGGGGAATCAGCCCCAGCATTTT. Translating it yields CSAIRGNQPQHF. This chain joins TRBV20-1 and TRBJ1-5; a possible D gene is TRBD1 (6 bases). The CDR3 length is 12 residues. Trimming took 4 bases from V and 4 from J, leaving 8 bases between them. Germline CDR1 reads DFQATT; CDR2 reads SNEGSKA (reference sequence).

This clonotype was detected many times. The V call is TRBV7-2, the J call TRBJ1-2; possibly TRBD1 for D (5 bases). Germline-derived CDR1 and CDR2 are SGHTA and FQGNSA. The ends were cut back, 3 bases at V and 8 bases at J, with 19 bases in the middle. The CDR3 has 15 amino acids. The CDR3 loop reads CASSLRGPLKAGYTF. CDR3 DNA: TGTGCCAGCAGCTTGAGGGGTCCTCTGAAGGCGGGCTACACCTTC.